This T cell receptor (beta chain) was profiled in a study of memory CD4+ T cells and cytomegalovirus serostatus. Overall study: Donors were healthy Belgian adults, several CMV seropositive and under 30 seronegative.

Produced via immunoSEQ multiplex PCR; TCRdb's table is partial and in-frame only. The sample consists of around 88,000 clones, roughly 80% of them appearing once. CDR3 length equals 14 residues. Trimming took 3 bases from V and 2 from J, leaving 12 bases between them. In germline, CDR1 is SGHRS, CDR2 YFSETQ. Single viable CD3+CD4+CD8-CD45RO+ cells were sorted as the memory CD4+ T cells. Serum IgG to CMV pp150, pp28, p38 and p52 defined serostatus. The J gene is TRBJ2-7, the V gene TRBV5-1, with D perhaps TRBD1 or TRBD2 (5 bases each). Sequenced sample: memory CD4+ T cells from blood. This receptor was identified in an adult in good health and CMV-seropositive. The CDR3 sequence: CASSSGTATYEQYF. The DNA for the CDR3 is TGCGCCAGCAGCTCGGGGACGGCCACCTACGAGCAGTACTTC.